This T cell receptor (beta chain) stems from a study of T cells in Graves' hyperthyroidism and ophthalmopathy. Regarding the study as a whole: Ophthalmopathy and stable hyperthyroidism were separated by a 13 V-J model. Most clonotypes that expanded in the thyroid above 0.001 also showed up in blood.

On this clonotype: The antigen is undetermined.

The junction had 15 bases not matched to a gene; V was cut back by 6 bases and J by 12 bases. This CDR3 contains 15 residues. CDR1 and CDR2 (germline): MGHRA, YSYEKL. Amplification targeted TCR beta CDR3 regions from RNA transcripts. The HTBI primer set was used in a first-round RT-PCR of the TCR CDR3. Using its own MiXCR run on the multiplex PCR reads, TCRdb lists one record per CDR3 protein. The table lists hundreds of thousands of distinct CDR3 sequences, 15% to 18% of them singletons, with approximately 7.5% in the top ten. Sequenced: blood. This rearrangement joins TRBV4-1 to TRBJ2-1; TRBD1 matches at 9 bases. The receptor's source is a woman between 18 and 29 years old with Graves' hyperthyroidism. CDR3 bases: TGCGCCAGCAGGGCGTCCGACAGGGGGGCTTGGGGGCAGTTCTTC. This codes for CASRASDRGAWGQFF.